The source of this T cell receptor (beta chain) is a study of human T cells and chemical hapten exposure (dated by TCRdb to the early 2020s). About the investigation overall: For sensitization, 2% DPC in acetone was applied to a roughly 2 cm by roughly 2 cm area of upper inner arm skin. Throughout the study period of 20 to 25 weeks, patients also received therapeutic DPC doses to the scalp every week. Patch tests used Finn chambers with 0.01% DPC on the upper back, scored after 6 days by International Contact Dermatitis Research Group standards. The mostly female patient cohort included alopecia areata with under or over 50% scalp involvement, alopecia totalis and alopecia universalis. Libraries were pooled for sequencing, and per-sample TCR yields varied mainly because of small differences in library volumes within the pool. This study followed changes in the peripheral blood TCR repertoire in vivo during primary and secondary sensitization of alopecia patients to the hapten diphenylcyclopropenone (DPC). Blood samples were taken from patients before sensitization (week 0) and then at 2, 6 and about 24 weeks after DPC sensitization. Blood for TCR sequencing was provided by twenty-nine alopecia patients at one to four time points (pre-sensitization, 2, 6 and 24 weeks). Overall results and qualifications from the work: Alopecia, a presumed autoimmune disease, was present in all patients, so the immune response of the patients might differ from that of healthy individuals. The number of TCRs above 1 in 1000 frequency did not change with DPC sensitization; there was no evidence of global repertoire structure alterations. Significantly more large CDR3 similarity clusters were formed by expanded TCRs than by pre-sensitization or healthy control sets, consistent with antigen-driven responses. After repeated subsampling, the strength of the expansion versus patch-test correlation and the threshold at which it became significant changed. Patch test score correlated positively with the number of PT1 expanded TCRs, reaching significance at thresholds 8, 16 and 32 but not at 4.

In the germline V gene, CDR1 corresponds to SGHTA and CDR2 to FQGNSA. There are 16 amino acids in the CDR3, from cysteine to phenylalanine inclusive. Only the CDR3 region is kept as DNA, spanning 48 bases read in frame from base 1. Trimming removed 2 bases from V and 7 bases from J, leaving 18 bases between the germline ends. Libraries were prepared through RACE. Sequencing was carried out with a NextSeq 500. During library preparation, unique molecular identifiers were attached to individual cDNA molecules so that TCRs could be counted in a quantitative, reproducible way. Both TCR alpha and TCR beta chains were sequenced from each blood RNA sample. As for how the authors treated the data: The median number of TCRs per sample was around 100,000, ranging from 23,224 to 690,600. The Decombinator software suite was used to annotate V, J and CDR3 in the TCR reads. For PS versus PT1 abundance plots, all samples were subsampled to the same number of TCRs (28,000). Expanded TCRs were defined as absent before sensitization and observed at least eight times at the 2-week time point. TCRdb handled the public reads itself, with Q25 trimming in fastp and clone calling in MiXCR, and kept productive beta chains. Rows merge per CDR3 protein into single entries with the most common DNA and genes. The V and J calls were determined by TCRdb, not by the authors. Here the sample has fewer than 150,000 distinct CDR3 sequences; roughly 13% occur a single time. Of the sample, 0.92% falls within the top ten clones.

Interpreted using the paper, the time point label stands for: patch test 1, 2 weeks after DPC sensitization. In light of the paper, this sample's treatment or condition label describes: therapeutic diphenylcyclopropenone sensitization with weekly scalp DPC. At every patch-test visit, the blood draw took place before the patch test was put on. Patients were eligible if aged 18 to 70, diagnosed with alopecia and judged suitable for DPC therapy, and pregnant patients were excluded. Total RNA was extracted from unfractionated whole blood collected in Tempus Blood RNA tubes. There are many counts of this clonotype. Its antigen remains unidentified. Per-nucleotide qualities are absent, and no much larger clonotype sits a single base away.

This receptor was identified in a man aged 18 to 30 with alopecia areata. Some clones in this sample may be carry-over from other donors' samples. The sequence is built from TRBV7-2 and TRBJ2-1; perhaps TRBD1 is the D gene, with 5 bases matching. Specimen: whole blood, collected in connection with sensitization to the hapten diphenylcyclopropenone (DPC). The CDR3 reads as follows: CASSLYVGQGGNEQFF. The DNA sequence is as follows: TGTGCCAGCAGCTTATATGTAGGGCAGGGTGGAAATGAGCAGTTCTTC.